This T cell receptor (beta chain) was retrieved from a study of shared clonotypes between healthy human individuals. CDR3 size: 15 residues. Germline lookup yields CDR1 SGHRS and CDR2 YFSETQ. Trimming left V 1 base short and J 0 bases short, with 8 bases between. Only CD45RO-negative cells positively selected for CCR7 counted as naive CD8 cells, so terminally differentiated effector memory CD45RA+ cells were excluded. The method was immunoSEQ multiplex PCR; TCRdb's version includes in-frame clones alone and lacks a portion of them. The table records 800,000 to 950,000 clones, 90% to 98% of them present only once.

Sequencing was carried out using naive CD8+ T cells sorted from blood. The V gene is TRBV5-1, the J gene TRBJ1-5; D is possibly TRBD1 (5 bases). This TCR was sampled from a man aged 25-40 years in good health. CDR3 DNA sequence: TGCGCCAGCAGCTTGTGGGGGAATAGCAATCAGCCCCAGCATTTT. Translation: CASSLWGNSNQPQHF.